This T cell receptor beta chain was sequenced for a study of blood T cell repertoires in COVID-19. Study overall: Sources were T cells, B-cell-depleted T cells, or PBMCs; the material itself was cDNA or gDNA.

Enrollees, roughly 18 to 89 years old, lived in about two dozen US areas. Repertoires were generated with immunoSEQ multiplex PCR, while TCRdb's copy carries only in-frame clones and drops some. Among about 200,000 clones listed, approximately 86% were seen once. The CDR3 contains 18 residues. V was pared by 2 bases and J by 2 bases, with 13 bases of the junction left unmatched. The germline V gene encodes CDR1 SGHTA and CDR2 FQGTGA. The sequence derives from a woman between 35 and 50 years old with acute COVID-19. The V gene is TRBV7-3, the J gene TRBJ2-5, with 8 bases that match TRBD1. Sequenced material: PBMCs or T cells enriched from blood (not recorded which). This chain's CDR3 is CASSLGTGGSIRQETQYF. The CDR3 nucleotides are TGTGCCAGCAGCTTAGGTACAGGGGGTTCCATTAGGCAAGAGACCCAGTACTTC.